Detailed here is one T cell receptor beta chain. The target antigen is unknown. Clones were read by immunoSEQ multiplex PCR, and TCRdb kept only the in-frame ones, dropping some. The table has over 2 million clones, approximately 94% seen once. These data come from a study of shared clonotypes between healthy human individuals. Whole-study results and caveats: Clonotypes shared by all four donors outscored non-shared clonotypes in generation probability.

V was pared by 6 bases and J by 4 bases, with 15 bases between. CDR1 and CDR2 (germline): LNHDA, SQIVND (reference sequence). The CDR3 has 14 amino acids. The naive CD8 population came from CD45RO-negative cells selected for CCR7, without terminally differentiated effector memory CD45RA+ cells. The rearrangement uses TRBV19 and TRBJ1-2; TRBD1 might be the D (5 bases). The TCR comes from a man between 18 and 29 years old in good health. Sequenced sample: naive CD8+ T cells sorted from blood. CDR3 loop: CASSYRGEVYGYTF. In DNA form, the CDR3 reads TGTGCCAGTAGCTACCGGGGGGAAGTCTATGGCTACACCTTC.